These T cell receptor beta chains were read from a single sample in a study of early T cells in non-severe SARS-CoV-2 infection. A single record per CDR3 protein comes from TCRdb applying MiXCR to the 5' RACE reads. The sample carries tens of thousands of distinct CDR3 sequences, 12% recorded once. Sequencing used whole blood. These receptors were taken from an adult who was a healthcare worker with PCR-confirmed SARS-CoV-2 infection or an uninfected control (not recorded which). Each CDR3 is given with its conserved first and last residue. A D gene is named only where the DNA matches it firmly. Some rows mark clone size as missing; the rest say once, few, many or name a class of expanded clone.

d_call | j_call | v_call | clone_size | cdr3_aa | cdr3_nt
TRBD1 | TRBJ1-1 | TRBV6-2/TRBV6-3 | NA | CASRRDSMNTEAFF | TGTGCCAGCAGAAGGGACAGCATGAACACTGAAGCTTTCTTT
NA | TRBJ2-5 | TRBV11-2 | NA | CASSPRSQETQYF | TGTGCCAGCAGCCCACGATCCCAAGAGACCCAGTACTTC
NA | TRBJ1-2 | TRBV29-1 | many | CSYSDIVDNGYGYTF | TGCAGCTACTCGGACATCGTTGACAACGGCTATGGCTACACCTTC
TRBD1 | TRBJ2-2 | TRBV7-9 | many | CASSKRDRGTGELFF | TGTGCCAGCAGCAAAAGGGACAGGGGCACCGGGGAGCTGTTTTTT
NA | TRBJ2-7 | TRBV12-5 | many | CASGLRAYEQYF | TGTGCTAGTGGTTTGAGGGCCTACGAGCAGTACTTC
TRBD1 | TRBJ1-4 | TRBV7-9 | NA | CASSLRTGSRFDEKLFF | TGTGCCAGCAGCCTACGGACAGGGAGTCGCTTTGATGAAAAACTGTTTTTT
NA | TRBJ2-2 | TRBV7-2 | NA | CASSLLDTGELFF | TGTGCCAGCAGCTTATTGGACACCGGGGAGCTGTTTTTT
NA | TRBJ2-2 | TRBV18 | many | CASSPQTGGNTGELFF | TGTGCCAGCTCACCACAGACAGGTGGAAACACCGGGGAGCTGTTTTTT
TRBD1 | TRBJ1-1 | TRBV7-2 | NA | CASRGDRPTEAFF | TGTGCCAGCAGAGGGGACAGGCCCACTGAAGCTTTCTTT
TRBD1 | TRBJ2-1 | TRBV29-1 | many | CRGQQGNEQFF | TGCAGGGGGCAACAGGGGAATGAGCAGTTCTTC
NA | TRBJ2-2 | TRBV6-5 | NA | CASSMGRFTGELFF | TGTGCCAGCAGCATGGGACGGTTCACCGGGGAGCTGTTTTTT
TRBD1 | TRBJ2-1 | TRBV3-1 | NA | CASSQGRTGGLEQFF | TGTGCCAGCAGCCAAGGGAGGACAGGGGGCCTTGAGCAGTTCTTC
NA | TRBJ2-1 | TRBV29-1 | NA | CSGNRVGNEQFF | TGCAGCGGGAACAGGGTCGGGAATGAGCAGTTCTTC
TRBD1 | TRBJ1-2 | TRBV6-6 | NA | CASSLQGLNGYTF | TGTGCCAGCAGCTTACAGGGGCTCAATGGCTACACCTTC
NA | TRBJ1-6 | TRBV6-2/TRBV6-3 | few | CATARDRSPLHF | TGTGCCACCGCCCGGGATCGATCACCCCTCCACTTT
NA | TRBJ2-6 | TRBV19 | many | CASTPSGALRSGANVLTF | TGTGCCAGTACCCCATCGGGGGCCCTCCGGTCTGGGGCCAACGTCCTGACTTTC
TRBD2 | TRBJ2-7 | TRBV6-5 | few | CASSYLTSGPGEQYF | TGTGCCAGCAGTTACCTCACTAGCGGGCCGGGGGAGCAGTACTTC
NA | TRBJ1-2 | TRBV6-1 | many | CASIAGYGYTF | TGTGCCAGCATTGCGGGCTATGGCTACACCTTC